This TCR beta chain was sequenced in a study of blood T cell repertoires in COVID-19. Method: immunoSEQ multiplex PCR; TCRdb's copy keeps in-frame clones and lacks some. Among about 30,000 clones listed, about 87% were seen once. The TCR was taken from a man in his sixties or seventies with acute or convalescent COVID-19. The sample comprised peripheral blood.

The CDR3 DNA follows: TGCAGCGTTGGACAGGCATTAGGTGGCGAGCAGTACTTC. It codes for CSVGQALGGEQYF. V and J are TRBV29-1 and TRBJ2-7, with D possibly TRBD1 on 6 matching bases. The CDR3 is 13 amino acids. V lost 4 bases and J 6 bases, leaving 16 bases between the germline ends. From germline, CDR1 is SQVTM and CDR2 ANQGSEA.